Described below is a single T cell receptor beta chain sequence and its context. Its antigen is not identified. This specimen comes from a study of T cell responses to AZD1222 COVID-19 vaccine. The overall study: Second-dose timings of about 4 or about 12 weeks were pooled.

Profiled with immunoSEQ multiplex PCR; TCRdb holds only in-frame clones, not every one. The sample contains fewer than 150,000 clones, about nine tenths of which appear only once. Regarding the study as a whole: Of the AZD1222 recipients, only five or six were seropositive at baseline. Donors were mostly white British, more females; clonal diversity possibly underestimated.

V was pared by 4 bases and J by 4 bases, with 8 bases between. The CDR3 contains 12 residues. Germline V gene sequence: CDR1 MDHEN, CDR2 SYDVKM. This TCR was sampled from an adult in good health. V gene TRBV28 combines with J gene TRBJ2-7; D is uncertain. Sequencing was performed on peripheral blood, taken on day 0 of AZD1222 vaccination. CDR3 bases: TGTGCCAGCAGTTCTCCCTTTTACGAGCAGTACTTC. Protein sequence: CASSSPFYEQYF.